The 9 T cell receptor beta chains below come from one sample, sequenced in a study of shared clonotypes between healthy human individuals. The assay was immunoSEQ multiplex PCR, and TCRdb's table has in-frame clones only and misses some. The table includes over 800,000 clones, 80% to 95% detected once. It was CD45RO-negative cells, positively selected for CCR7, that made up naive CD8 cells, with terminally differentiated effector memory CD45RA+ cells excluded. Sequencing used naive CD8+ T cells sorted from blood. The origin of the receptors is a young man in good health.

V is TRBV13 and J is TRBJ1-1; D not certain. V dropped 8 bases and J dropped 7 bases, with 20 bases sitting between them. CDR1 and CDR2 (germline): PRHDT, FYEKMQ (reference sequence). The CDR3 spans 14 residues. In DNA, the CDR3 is TGTGCCAGCCTTAAAACTAACTGGCCGAGTGAAGCTTTCTTT. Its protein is CASLKTNWPSEAFF. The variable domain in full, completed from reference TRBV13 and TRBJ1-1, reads AAGVIQSPRHLIKEKRETATLKCYPIPRHDTVYWYQQGPGQDPQFLISFYEKMQSDKGSIPDRFSAQQFSDYHSELNMSSLELGDSALYFCASLKTNWPSEAFFGQGTRLTVV.

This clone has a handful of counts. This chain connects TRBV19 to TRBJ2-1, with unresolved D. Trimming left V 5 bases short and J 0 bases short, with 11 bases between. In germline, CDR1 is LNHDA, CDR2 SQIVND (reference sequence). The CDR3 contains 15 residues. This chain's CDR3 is CASSRLASSYNEQFF. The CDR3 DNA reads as TGTGCCAGTAGTCGCTTAGCAAGCTCCTACAATGAGCAGTTCTTC.

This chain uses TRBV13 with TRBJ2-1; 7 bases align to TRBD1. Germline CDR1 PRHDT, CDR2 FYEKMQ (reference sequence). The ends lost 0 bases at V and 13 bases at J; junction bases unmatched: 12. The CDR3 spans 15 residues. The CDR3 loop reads CASSLGRRGGPRQFF. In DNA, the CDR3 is TGTGCCAGCAGCTTAGGCCGTAGAGGGGGCCCCCGTCAGTTCTTC.

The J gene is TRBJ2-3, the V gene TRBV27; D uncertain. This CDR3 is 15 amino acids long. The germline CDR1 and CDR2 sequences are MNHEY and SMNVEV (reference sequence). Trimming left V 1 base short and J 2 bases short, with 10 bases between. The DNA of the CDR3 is TGTGCCAGCAGTTTATATCGAGATCTCACAGATACGCAGTATTTT. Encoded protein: CASSLYRDLTDTQYF.

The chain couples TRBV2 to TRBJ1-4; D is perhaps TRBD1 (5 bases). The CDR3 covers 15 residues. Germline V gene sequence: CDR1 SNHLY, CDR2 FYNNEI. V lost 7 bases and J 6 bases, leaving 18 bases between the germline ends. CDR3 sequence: CASNGRDQSDEKLFF. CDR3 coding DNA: TGTGCCAGCAATGGTAGGGACCAATCGGATGAAAAACTGTTTTTT.

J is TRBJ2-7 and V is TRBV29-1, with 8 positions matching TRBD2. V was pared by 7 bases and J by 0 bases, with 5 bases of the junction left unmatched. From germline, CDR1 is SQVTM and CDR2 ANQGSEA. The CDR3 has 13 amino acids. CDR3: CSACSGTSYEQYF. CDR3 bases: TGCAGCGCCTGTAGCGGGACCTCCTACGAGCAGTACTTC.

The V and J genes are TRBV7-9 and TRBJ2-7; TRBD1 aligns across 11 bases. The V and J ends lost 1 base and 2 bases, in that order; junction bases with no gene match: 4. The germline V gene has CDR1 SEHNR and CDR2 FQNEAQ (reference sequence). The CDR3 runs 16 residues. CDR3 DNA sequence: TGTGCCAGCAGCTTAGAGGGACAGGGGGTCCCCTACGAGCAGTACTTC. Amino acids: CASSLEGQGVPYEQYF. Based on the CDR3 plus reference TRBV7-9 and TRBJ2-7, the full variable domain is DTGVSQNPRHKITKRGQNVTFRCDPISEHNRLYWYRQTLGQGPEFLTYFQNEAQLEKSRLLSDRFSAERPKGSFSTLEIQRTEQGDSAMYLCASSLEGQGVPYEQYFGPGTRLTVT.

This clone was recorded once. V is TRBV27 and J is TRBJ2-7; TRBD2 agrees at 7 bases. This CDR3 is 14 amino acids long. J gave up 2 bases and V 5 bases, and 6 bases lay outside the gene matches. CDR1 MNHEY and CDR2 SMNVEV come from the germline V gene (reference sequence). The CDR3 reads CASSDGGYPYEQYF. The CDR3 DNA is TGTGCCAGCAGTGACGGGGGGTATCCCTACGAGCAGTACTTC.

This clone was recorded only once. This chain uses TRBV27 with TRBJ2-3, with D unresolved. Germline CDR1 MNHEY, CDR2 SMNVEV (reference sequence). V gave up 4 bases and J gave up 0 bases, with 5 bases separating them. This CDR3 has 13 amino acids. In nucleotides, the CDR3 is TGTGCCAGCAGTTATAAGAGCACAGATACGCAGTATTTT. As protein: CASSYKSTDTQYF.